These 21 T cell receptor beta chains were all obtained from the same sample, sequenced in a study of T cell responses to AZD1222 COVID-19 vaccine. Repertoires were generated with immunoSEQ multiplex PCR, while TCRdb's copy carries only in-frame clones and drops some. The sample consists of fewer than 180,000 clones, 80% to 95% of them appearing once. Sequenced material: peripheral blood, taken 28 days after the second AZD1222 dose. The receptor source for this set is an adult who received the AZD1222 COVID-19 vaccine.

The V and J genes are TRBV4-1 and TRBJ2-1; D uncertain. The CDR3 runs to 17 residues. Germline-derived CDR1 and CDR2 are MGHRA and YSYEKL. Trimming removed 2 bases at V and 5 bases at J, with 19 bases between. The CDR3 coding sequence is TGCGCCAGCAGCCAATTGTATCGGGTGGGTCGTGACAATGAGCAGTTCTTC. It codes for CASSQLYRVGRDNEQFF.

The chain is built from TRBV25-1 and TRBJ1-5; 8 bases map to TRBD1. The V gene's germline CDR1 is MGHDK and CDR2 SYGVNS. This CDR3 contains 14 residues. This CDR3 reads CVDPRTGTNQPQHF. The CDR3 coding sequence is TGTGTCGACCCTCGGACAGGGACTAATCAGCCCCAGCATTTT.

This clone occurred once. The genes are TRBV18 and TRBJ2-7; TRBD2 matches 16 bases. The V and J ends lost 3 bases and 6 bases, in that order; junction bases with no gene match: 2. This CDR3 spans 15 amino acids. Germline V gene lookup returns CDR1 KGHSH and CDR2 LQKENI. CDR3 nucleotides: TGTGCCAGCTCACCGGGGACTAGCGGGAGGGTCGAGCAGTACTTC. Translation: CASSPGTSGRVEQYF.

The chain employs TRBV2 and TRBJ1-1, with D possibly matching TRBD1 (5 bases). The CDR3 is made up of 14 amino acids. Germline CDR1 SNHLY, CDR2 FYNNEI. Trimming removed 1 base at V and 3 bases at J, with 9 bases between. The chain's CDR3 is CASSEGQGYTEAFF. The CDR3 DNA reads TGTGCCAGCAGTGAAGGGCAGGGCTACACTGAAGCTTTCTTT.

This clone was recorded once. The chain has TRBV10-3 and TRBJ2-7, with TRBD1 as a possible D gene (6 bases). Deletions cut 6 bases from V and 6 bases from J, with 15 bases between. Germline V CDR1 and CDR2: ENHRY, SYGVKD. CDR3 length: 13 amino acids. CDR3 protein: CAISGDRTVEQYF. The DNA of the CDR3 is TGTGCCATCAGCGGAGACAGGACGGTCGAGCAGTACTTC.

The rearrangement links TRBV11-1 to TRBJ1-1, with D unclear. V lost 1 base and J 1 base, leaving 10 bases between the germline ends. The germline gives CDR1 SGHAT, CDR2 FQDESV (reference sequence). This CDR3 region has 15 residues. The CDR3 sequence is CASSLESWGNTEAFF. In DNA, the CDR3 is TGTGCCAGCAGCTTAGAAAGCTGGGGGAACACTGAAGCTTTCTTT.

The J gene is TRBJ1-2, the V gene TRBV5-1; TRBD1 is a possible D gene (5 bases). V was clipped by 3 bases and J by 4 bases, with 13 bases between them. CDR1 is SGHRS, CDR2 YFSETQ, per germline. The CDR3 has 14 residues. This CDR3 reads CASSSGPESYGYTF. The CDR3 DNA sequence: TGCGCCAGCAGCTCGGGACCGGAGAGCTATGGCTACACCTTC.

This chain links TRBV10-3 with TRBJ2-3; 9 bases are shared with TRBD2. Germline V lookup: CDR1 ENHRY, CDR2 SYGVKD. The junction had 6 bases not matched to a gene; V was cut back by 5 bases and J by 6 bases. This CDR3 spans 14 amino acids. The CDR3 nucleotides read TGTGCCATCAGTCAAGGCGCGGGAGGGGATACGCAGTATTTT. Its protein product is CAISQGAGGDTQYF.

The rearrangement links TRBV30 to TRBJ2-7, with D unclear. Germline V gene data show CDR1 as GTSNPN and CDR2 as SVGIG (reference sequence). The V gene lost 4 bases and the J gene lost 4 bases, with 17 bases spanning the gap. This CDR3 has 14 residues. The CDR3: CAWTPPTLGYEQYF. The CDR3 region has the DNA TGTGCCTGGACCCCCCCTACTCTTGGGTACGAGCAGTACTTC.

This chain links TRBV10-1 with TRBJ1-5; D call uncertain. V lost 3 bases and J lost 5, with 8 bases in between. This CDR3 spans 13 amino acids. Germline V lookup: CDR1 WNHNN, CDR2 SYGVQD (reference sequence). CDR3 sequence: CASSENVDQPQHF. In DNA, the CDR3 is TGCGCCAGCAGTGAAAACGTGGATCAGCCCCAGCATTTT.

The CDR3 DNA sequence: TGTGCCAGCCATGGCGCGGTCCGGTCACCCCTCCACTTT. It yields the protein CASHGAVRSPLHF. This chain joins TRBV2 and TRBJ1-6; D remains ambiguous. V dropped 8 bases and J dropped 10 bases, with 15 bases sitting between them. Germline loops: CDR1 SNHLY, CDR2 FYNNEI. CDR3 length: 13 residues.

The chain couples TRBV19 to TRBJ2-1; 11 bases match TRBD2. The CDR3 contains 15 residues. V trimming: 5 bases; J trimming: 6 bases; junction bases outside the gene matches: 6. Looked up from germline, CDR1 is LNHDA and CDR2 is SQIVND (reference sequence). CDR3: CASSLLAGVINEQFF. Written as DNA, the CDR3 is TGTGCCAGTAGTTTACTAGCGGGGGTGATCAATGAGCAGTTCTTC.

This chain connects TRBV10-1 to TRBJ1-1, with D uncertain. In germline, CDR1 is WNHNN, CDR2 SYGVQD (reference sequence). V lost 3 bases and J 1 base, leaving 9 bases between the germline ends. The CDR3 length is 14 residues. The CDR3 loop is CASSDGEGNTEAFF. DNA for the CDR3: TGCGCCAGCAGTGATGGGGAAGGGAACACTGAAGCTTTCTTT.

V usage is TRBV6-2 or TRBV6-3 and J usage is TRBJ2-7, with 8 bases that match TRBD1. This CDR3 contains 14 residues. With V trimmed by 4 bases and J by 2 bases, 4 bases remained unmatched. Looked up from germline, CDR1 is MNHEY and CDR2 is SVGEGT. CDR3 sequence: CASSFTGGPYEQYF. CDR3 coding DNA: TGTGCCAGCAGTTTTACAGGGGGACCCTACGAGCAGTACTTC.

The chain recombines TRBV10-1 with TRBJ2-3, with TRBD2 identical over 8 bases. With 6 bases clipped from V and 2 bases from J, the junction kept 7 bases outside the gene matches. Germline-derived CDR1 and CDR2 are WNHNN and SYGVQD (reference sequence). This CDR3 spans 15 amino acids. In nucleotides, the CDR3 is TGCGCCAGCAGCACTCATAGCGGGACCACAGATACGCAGTATTTT. This encodes CASSTHSGTTDTQYF.

This clone was recorded only once. V gene TRBV5-1 combines with J gene TRBJ1-1; TRBD1 aligns across 7 bases. Germline CDR1 reads SGHRS; CDR2 reads YFSETQ. This CDR3 region has 13 residues. V lost 5 bases to trimming and J lost 4 bases; unmatched junction nucleotides: 5. CDR3 residues: CASSPQGSTEAFF. DNA of the CDR3: TGCGCCAGCAGTCCACAGGGGAGCACTGAAGCTTTCTTT.

This chain joins TRBV19 and TRBJ1-3; 8 bases map to TRBD1. V trimming: 8 bases; J trimming: 0 bases; junction bases outside the gene matches: 9. The CDR3 runs to 16 residues. The V gene's germline CDR1 is LNHDA and CDR2 SQIVND (reference sequence). The CDR3 nucleotides are TGTGCCAGTCTAAGGACAGGGCATAGCTCTGGAAACACCATATATTTT. Amino acids: CASLRTGHSSGNTIYF.

This clone appeared a single time. The V call is TRBV7-6, the J call TRBJ2-3; 8 nucleotides line up with TRBD2. Germline-derived CDR1 and CDR2 are SGHVS and FNYEAQ. This CDR3 has 16 residues. V trimming: 4 bases; J trimming: 5 bases; junction bases outside the gene matches: 11. DNA for the CDR3: TGTGCCAGCAGCTCGGGTAGCGGGACTCATTTAGATACGCAGTATTTT. This codes for CASSSGSGTHLDTQYF.

The J gene is TRBJ1-1, the V gene TRBV9, with TRBD1 as a possible D gene (5 bases). This CDR3 region has 13 residues. Between the trimmed V and J ends, which lost 5 bases and 0 bases, there was a span of 8 bases. The V gene's germline CDR1 is SGDLS and CDR2 YYNGEE. CDR3 sequence: CASSEGVNTEAFF. Written as DNA, the CDR3 is TGTGCCAGCAGTGAAGGGGTGAACACTGAAGCTTTCTTT.

This clone was seen only once. CDR3 sequence: CSATPGNEQFF. CDR3 nucleotide sequence: TGCAGTGCAACACCAGGGAATGAGCAGTTCTTC. This chain uses TRBV20-1 with TRBJ2-1; a weak D match, TRBD1 (5 bases). Per the germline V gene, CDR1 is DFQATT and CDR2 is SNEGSKA (reference sequence). V lost 6 bases and J lost 7, with 10 bases in between. This CDR3 has 11 residues.

V gene TRBV19 combines with J gene TRBJ2-1, with D perhaps TRBD1 or TRBD2 (5 bases each). Germline values: CDR1 LNHDA, CDR2 SQIVND (reference sequence). This CDR3 spans 16 amino acids. Between the trimmed V and J ends, which lost 5 bases and 0 bases, there was a span of 14 bases. The CDR3 loop is CASSRGRGSSYNEQFF. For the CDR3, the DNA is TGTGCCAGTAGTCGGGGACGCGGAAGCTCCTACAATGAGCAGTTCTTC. Looking up the rest from reference TRBV19 and TRBJ2-1 gives the full variable domain: DGGITQSPKYLFRKEGQNVTLSCEQNLNHDAMYWYRQDPGQGLRLIYYSQIVNDFQKGDIAEGYSVSREKKESFPLTVTSAQKNPTAFYLCASSRGRGSSYNEQFFGPGTRLTVL.